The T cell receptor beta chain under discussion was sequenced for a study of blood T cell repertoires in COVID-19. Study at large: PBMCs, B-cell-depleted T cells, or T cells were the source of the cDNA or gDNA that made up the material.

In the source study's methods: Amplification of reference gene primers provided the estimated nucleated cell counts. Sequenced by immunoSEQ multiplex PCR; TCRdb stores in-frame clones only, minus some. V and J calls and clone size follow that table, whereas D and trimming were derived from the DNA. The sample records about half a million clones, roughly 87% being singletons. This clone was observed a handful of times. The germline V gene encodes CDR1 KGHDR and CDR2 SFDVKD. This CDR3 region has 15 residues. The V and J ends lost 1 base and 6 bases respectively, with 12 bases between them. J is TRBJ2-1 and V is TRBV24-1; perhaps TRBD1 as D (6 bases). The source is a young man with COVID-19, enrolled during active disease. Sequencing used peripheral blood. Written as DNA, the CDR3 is TGTGCCACCAGTGATTTTCGTCAGGGGACCAATGAGCAGTTCTTC. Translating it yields CATSDFRQGTNEQFF.